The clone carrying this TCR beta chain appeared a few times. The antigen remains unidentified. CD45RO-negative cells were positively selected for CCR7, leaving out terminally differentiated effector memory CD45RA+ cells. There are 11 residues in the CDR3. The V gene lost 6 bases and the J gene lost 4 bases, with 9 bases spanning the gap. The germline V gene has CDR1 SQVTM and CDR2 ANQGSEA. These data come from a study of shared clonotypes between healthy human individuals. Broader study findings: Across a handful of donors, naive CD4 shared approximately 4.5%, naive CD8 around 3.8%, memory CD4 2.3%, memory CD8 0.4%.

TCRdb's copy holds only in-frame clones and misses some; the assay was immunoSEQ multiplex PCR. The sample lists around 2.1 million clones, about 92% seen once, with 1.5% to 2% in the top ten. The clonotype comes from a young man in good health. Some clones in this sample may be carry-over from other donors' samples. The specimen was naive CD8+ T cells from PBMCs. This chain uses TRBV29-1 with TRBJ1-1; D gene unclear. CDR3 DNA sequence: TGCAGCGTACTAACGGGCACTGAAGCTTTCTTT. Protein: CSVLTGTEAFF.